A single sample gave rise to the 3 T cell receptor beta chains below, sequenced in a study of shared clonotypes between healthy human individuals. Assay: immunoSEQ multiplex PCR; the TCRdb copy retains only in-frame clones and omits some. The table records more than 400,000 clones, over 75% of them present only once. The sample comprised PBMCs. All receptors come from a woman in her 40s in good health. Some clones in this sample may be carry-over from other donors' samples.

In its sample, this clone was seen a few times. In the same sample, other DNA sequences code for this CDR3. Written as DNA, the CDR3 is TGTGCCTGGAGTGTACTAGCGGGGTCCTACGAGCAGTACTTC. It translates to CAWSVLAGSYEQYF. The chain links TRBV30 to TRBJ2-5; 10 bases are shared with TRBD2. The J call is in doubt because the DNA end fits TRBJ2-7 better. This CDR3 has 14 residues. Per germline, CDR1 GTSNPN and CDR2 SVGIG (reference sequence).

This clone came up a few times. This chain joins TRBV4-2 and TRBJ1-5; D not resolved. This CDR3 contains 16 residues. The germline V and J ends were trimmed by 1 base and 2 bases, with 12 bases remaining between them. Germline V gene data show CDR1 as LGHNA and CDR2 as YNFKEQ. The CDR3 region has the DNA TGTGCCAGCAGCCAAGCTACGGGCCTGGGCAATCAGCCCCAGCATTTT. It encodes CASSQATGLGNQPQHF.

This clone was found a few times. In nucleotides, the CDR3 is TGCGCCAGCAGCCCCACCTATTCCGGAGAGACCCAGTACTTC. Translated: CASSPTYSGETQYF. The V call is TRBV5-1, the J call TRBJ2-5; no clear D gene. Trimming took off 4 bases at V and 4 bases at J, with 14 bases between the two ends. The CDR3 loop spans 14 amino acids. Per the germline V gene, CDR1 is SGHRS and CDR2 is YFSETQ.